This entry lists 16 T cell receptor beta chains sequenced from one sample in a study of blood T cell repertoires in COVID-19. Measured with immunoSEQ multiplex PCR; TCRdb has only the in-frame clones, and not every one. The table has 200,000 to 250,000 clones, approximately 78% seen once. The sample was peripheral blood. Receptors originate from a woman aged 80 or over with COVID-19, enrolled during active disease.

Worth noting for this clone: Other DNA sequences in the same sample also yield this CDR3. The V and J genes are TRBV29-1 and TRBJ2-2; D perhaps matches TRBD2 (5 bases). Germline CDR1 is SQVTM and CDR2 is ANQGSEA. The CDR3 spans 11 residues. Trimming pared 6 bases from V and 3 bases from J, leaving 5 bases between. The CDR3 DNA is TGCAGCGTGGGAGACACCGGGGAGCTGTTTTTT. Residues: CSVGDTGELFF.

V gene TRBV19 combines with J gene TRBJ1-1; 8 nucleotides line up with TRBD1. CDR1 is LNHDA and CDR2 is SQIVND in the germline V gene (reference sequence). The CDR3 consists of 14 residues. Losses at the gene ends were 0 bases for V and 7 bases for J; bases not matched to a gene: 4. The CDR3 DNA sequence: TGTGCCAGTAGTATAGACCGCGACAGGGGTGAAGCTTTCTTT. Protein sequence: CASSIDRDRGEAFF.

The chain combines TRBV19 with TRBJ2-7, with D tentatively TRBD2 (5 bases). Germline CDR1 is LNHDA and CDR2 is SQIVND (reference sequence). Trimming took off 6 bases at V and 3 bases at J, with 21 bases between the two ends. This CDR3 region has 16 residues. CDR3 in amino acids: CASSRFSSGLGYEQYF. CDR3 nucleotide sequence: TGTGCCAGTAGCCGATTTTCCAGCGGTCTAGGCTACGAGCAGTACTTC.

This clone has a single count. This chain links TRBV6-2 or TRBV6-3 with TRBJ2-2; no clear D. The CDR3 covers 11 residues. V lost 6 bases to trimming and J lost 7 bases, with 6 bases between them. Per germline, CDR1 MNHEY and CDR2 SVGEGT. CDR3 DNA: TGTGCCAGCAGCCTCGTCGGGGAGCTGTTTTTT. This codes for CASSLVGELFF.

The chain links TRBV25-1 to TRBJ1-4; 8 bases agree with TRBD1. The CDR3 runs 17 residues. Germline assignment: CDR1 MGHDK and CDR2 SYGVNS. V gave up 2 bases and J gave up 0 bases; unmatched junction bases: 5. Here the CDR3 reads CASSEPDRVSTNEKLFF. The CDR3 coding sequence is TGTGCCAGCAGTGAACCGGACAGGGTATCAACTAATGAAAAACTGTTTTTT.

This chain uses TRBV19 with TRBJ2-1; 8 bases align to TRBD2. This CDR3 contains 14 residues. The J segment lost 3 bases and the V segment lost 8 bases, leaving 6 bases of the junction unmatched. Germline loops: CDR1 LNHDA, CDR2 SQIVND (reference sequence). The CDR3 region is CASHGGAIYNEQFF. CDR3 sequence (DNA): TGTGCCAGTCACGGGGGGGCTATCTACAATGAGCAGTTCTTC.

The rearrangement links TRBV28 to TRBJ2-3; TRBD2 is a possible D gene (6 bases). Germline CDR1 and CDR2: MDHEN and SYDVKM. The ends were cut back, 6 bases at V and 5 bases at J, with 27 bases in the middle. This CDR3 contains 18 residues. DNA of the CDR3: TGTGCCAGCAGCTTAGCCGGAGGGACTCCATACACGGGAGATACGCAGTATTTT. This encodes CASSLAGGTPYTGDTQYF.

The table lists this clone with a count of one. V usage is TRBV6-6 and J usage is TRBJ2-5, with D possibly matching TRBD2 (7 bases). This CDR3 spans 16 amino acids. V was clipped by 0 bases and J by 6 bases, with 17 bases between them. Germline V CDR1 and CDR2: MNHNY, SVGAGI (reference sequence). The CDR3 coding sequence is TGTGCCAGCAGTTACTCCCGAGGGGGGGACGGGAAGACCCAGTACTTC. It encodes CASSYSRGGDGKTQYF.

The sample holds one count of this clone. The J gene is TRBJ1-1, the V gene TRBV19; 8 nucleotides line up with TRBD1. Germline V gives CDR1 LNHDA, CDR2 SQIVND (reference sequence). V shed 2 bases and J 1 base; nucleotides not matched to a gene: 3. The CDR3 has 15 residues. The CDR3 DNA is TGTGCCAGTAGTATATTGGGGACAGGGAACACTGAAGCTTTCTTT. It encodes CASSILGTGNTEAFF.

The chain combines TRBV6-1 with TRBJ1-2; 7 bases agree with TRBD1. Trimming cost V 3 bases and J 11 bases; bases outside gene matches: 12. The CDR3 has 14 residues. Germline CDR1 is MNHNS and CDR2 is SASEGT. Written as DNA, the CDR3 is TGTGCCAGCAGTGAGCGGGCAGAGGGGGCTGGTTACACCTTC. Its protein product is CASSERAEGAGYTF.

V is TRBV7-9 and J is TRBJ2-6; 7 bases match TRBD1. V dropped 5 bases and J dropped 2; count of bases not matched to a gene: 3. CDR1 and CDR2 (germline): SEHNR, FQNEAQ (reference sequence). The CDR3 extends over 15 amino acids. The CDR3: CASSPDRAGANVLTF. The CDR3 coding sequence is TGTGCCAGCAGCCCCGACAGGGCTGGGGCCAACGTCCTGACTTTC.

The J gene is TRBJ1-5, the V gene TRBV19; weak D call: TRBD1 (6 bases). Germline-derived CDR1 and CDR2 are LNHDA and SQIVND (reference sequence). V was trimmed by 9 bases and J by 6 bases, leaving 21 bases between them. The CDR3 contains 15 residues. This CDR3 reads CASNTYRARSQPQHF. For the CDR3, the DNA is TGTGCCAGCAATACCTACAGGGCGAGGAGTCAGCCCCAGCATTTT. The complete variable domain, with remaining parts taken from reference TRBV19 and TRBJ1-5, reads DGGITQSPKYLFRKEGQNVTLSCEQNLNHDAMYWYRQDPGQGLRLIYYSQIVNDFQKGDIAEGYSVSREKKESFPLTVTSAQKNPTAFYLCASNTYRARSQPQHFGDGTRLSIL.

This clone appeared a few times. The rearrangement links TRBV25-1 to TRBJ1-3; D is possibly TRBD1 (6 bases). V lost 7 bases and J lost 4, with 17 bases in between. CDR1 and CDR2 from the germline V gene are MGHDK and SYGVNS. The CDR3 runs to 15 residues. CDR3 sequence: CASTRDTGVGNTIYF. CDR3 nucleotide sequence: TGTGCCAGCACGAGGGACACAGGTGTCGGAAACACCATATATTTT.

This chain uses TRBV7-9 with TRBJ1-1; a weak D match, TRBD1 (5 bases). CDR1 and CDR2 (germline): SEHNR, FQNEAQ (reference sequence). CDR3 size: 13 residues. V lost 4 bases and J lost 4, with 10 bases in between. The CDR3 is CASSSQGGTEAFF. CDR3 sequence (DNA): TGTGCCAGCAGCTCCCAGGGTGGCACTGAAGCTTTCTTT. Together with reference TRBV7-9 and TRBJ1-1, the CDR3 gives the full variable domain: DTGVSQNPRHKITKRGQNVTFRCDPISEHNRLYWYRQTLGQGPEFLTYFQNEAQLEKSRLLSDRFSAERPKGSFSTLEIQRTEQGDSAMYLCASSSQGGTEAFFGQGTRLTVV.

Here the CDR3 reads CASSYSNQGDTEAFF. CDR3 nucleotide sequence: TGTGCCAGCAGTTACTCGAACCAGGGTGACACTGAAGCTTTCTTT. This chain links TRBV6-5 with TRBJ1-1; D is perhaps TRBD1 (5 bases). This CDR3 has 15 amino acids. Germline V CDR1 and CDR2: MNHEY, SVGAGI. The ends were cut back, 0 bases at V and 3 bases at J, with 11 bases in the middle.

This CDR3 is CASSLGEAYEQYF. DNA of the CDR3: TGTGCCAGCAGCTTAGGGGAGGCCTACGAGCAGTACTTC. The chain joins TRBV7-6 to TRBJ2-7; maybe TRBD2 (6 bases). Trimming removed 1 base at V and 2 bases at J, with 6 bases between. The CDR3 is 13 residues long. Germline lookup yields CDR1 SGHVS and CDR2 FNYEAQ. The variable domain in full, completed from reference TRBV7-6 and TRBJ2-7, reads GAGVSQSPRYKVTKRGQDVALRCDPISGHVSLYWYRQALGQGPEFLTYFNYEAQQDKSGLPNDRFSAERPEGSISTLTIQRTEQRDSAMYRCASSLGEAYEQYFGPGTRLTVT.